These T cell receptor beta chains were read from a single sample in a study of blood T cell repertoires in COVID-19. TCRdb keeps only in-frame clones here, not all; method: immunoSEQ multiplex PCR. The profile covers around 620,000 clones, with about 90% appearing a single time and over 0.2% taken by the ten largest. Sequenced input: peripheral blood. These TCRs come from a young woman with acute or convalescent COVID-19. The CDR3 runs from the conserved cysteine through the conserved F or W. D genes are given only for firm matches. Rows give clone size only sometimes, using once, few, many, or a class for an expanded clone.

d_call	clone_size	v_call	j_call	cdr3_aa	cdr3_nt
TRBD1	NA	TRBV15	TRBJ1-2	CATSRDIQGYGYTF	TGTGCCACCAGCAGAGATATACAGGGGTATGGCTACACCTTC
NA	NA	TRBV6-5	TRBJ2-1	CASSYSIAEDNEQFF	TGTGCCAGCAGTTACTCGATTGCCGAGGACAATGAGCAGTTCTTC
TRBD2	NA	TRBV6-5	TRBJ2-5	CASSYQSGGETQYF	TGTGCCAGCAGTTACCAAAGCGGGGGGGAGACCCAGTACTTC
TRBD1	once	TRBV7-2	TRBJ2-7	CASSLGGTVSYEQYF	TGTGCCAGCAGCTTAGGAGGGACAGTATCCTACGAGCAGTACTTC
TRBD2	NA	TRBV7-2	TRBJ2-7	CASSFRTSGGNWYEQYF	TGTGCCAGCAGCTTCAGGACTAGCGGGGGAAACTGGTACGAGCAGTACTTC
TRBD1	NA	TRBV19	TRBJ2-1	CASQTQDRLANEQFF	TGTGCCAGCCAAACCCAGGACAGGTTGGCCAATGAGCAGTTCTTC
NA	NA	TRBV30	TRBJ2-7	CAWRFSGAREQYF	TGTGCCTGGAGATTCTCTGGGGCAAGGGAGCAGTACTTC
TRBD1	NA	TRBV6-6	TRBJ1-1	CASSRTSGQPPEAFF	TGTGCCAGCAGTCGTACGTCGGGACAGCCACCTGAAGCTTTCTTT
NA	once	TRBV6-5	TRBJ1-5	CASRAGWSNQPQHF	TGTGCCAGCAGGGCAGGGTGGAGCAATCAGCCCCAGCATTTT
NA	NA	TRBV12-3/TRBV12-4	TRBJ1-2	CASNSGVSGYTF	TGTGCCAGCAACTCAGGCGTTTCAGGCTACACCTTC
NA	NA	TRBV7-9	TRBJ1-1	CASSMTPEAFF	TGTGCCAGCAGCATGACACCGGAAGCTTTCTTT
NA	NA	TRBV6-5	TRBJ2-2	CASSYGGEGAGELFF	TGTGCCAGCAGTTACGGCGGGGAAGGGGCCGGGGAGCTGTTTTTT
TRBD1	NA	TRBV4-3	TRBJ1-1	CASSQFLTGQEAFF	TGCGCCAGCAGCCAATTTTTGACGGGACAGGAAGCTTTCTTT
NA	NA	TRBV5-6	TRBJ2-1	CASTHRVSYNEQFF	TGTGCCAGCACCCACCGGGTCTCCTACAATGAGCAGTTCTTC
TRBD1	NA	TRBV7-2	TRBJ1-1	CASSLRGTGDTEAFF	TGTGCCAGCAGCTTACGGGGGACAGGTGACACTGAAGCTTTCTTT
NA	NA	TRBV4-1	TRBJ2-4	CASSQVVGGKQGYIQYF	TGCGCCAGCAGCCAAGTAGTGGGGGGAAAACAGGGGTACATTCAGTACTTC
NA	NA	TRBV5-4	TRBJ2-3	CASSPQQGTDTQYF	TGTGCCAGCAGCCCCCAACAGGGTACAGATACGCAGTATTTT
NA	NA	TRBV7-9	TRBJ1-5	CASSLGLGATQHF	TGTGCCAGCAGCTTAGGACTGGGGGCGACCCAGCATTTT
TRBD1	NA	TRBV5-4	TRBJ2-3	CASSLQGSDTQYF	TGTGCCAGCAGCTTACAGGGGTCCGATACGCAGTATTTT
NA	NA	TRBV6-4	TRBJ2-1	CASGDSGSSYNEQFF	TGTGCCAGCGGGGATTCGGGGAGCTCCTACAATGAGCAGTTCTTC
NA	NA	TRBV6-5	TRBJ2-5	CASKTGHQETQYF	TGTGCCAGCAAAACAGGTCACCAAGAGACCCAGTACTTC
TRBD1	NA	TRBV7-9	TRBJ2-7	CASSLRDRRDEQYF	TGTGCCAGCAGCCTCCGGGACAGGCGGGACGAGCAGTACTTC
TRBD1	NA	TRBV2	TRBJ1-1	CASPGGRGFMNTEAFF	TGTGCCAGCCCAGGGGGCCGGGGTTTCATGAACACTGAAGCTTTCTTT
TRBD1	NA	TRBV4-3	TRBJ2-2	CASSQDGGQTNTGELFF	TGCGCCAGCAGCCAAGATGGGGGACAGACCAACACCGGGGAGCTGTTTTTT
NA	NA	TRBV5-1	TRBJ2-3	CASSLSRDTDTQYF	TGCGCCAGCAGCCTTTCCCGGGACACAGATACGCAGTATTTT
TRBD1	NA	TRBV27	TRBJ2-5	CASSPRRQGAGETQYF	TGTGCCAGCAGTCCCCGTAGACAGGGGGCGGGAGAGACCCAGTACTTC
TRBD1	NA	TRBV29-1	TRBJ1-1	CSTTGDRMNTEAFF	TGCAGCACGACGGGGGACAGAATGAACACTGAAGCTTTCTTT
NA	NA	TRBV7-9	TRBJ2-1	CGSSLTVGFANEQFF	TGTGGCAGCAGCTTAACAGTCGGCTTTGCCAATGAGCAGTTCTTC
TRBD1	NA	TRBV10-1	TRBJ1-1	CASSEYRGQGVKVGTEAFF	TGCGCCAGCAGTGAGTATCGCGGGCAGGGGGTAAAGGTGGGGACTGAAGCTTTCTTT
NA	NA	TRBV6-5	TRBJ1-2	CASSYGGENYGYTF	TGTGCCAGCAGTTACGGGGGGGAAAACTATGGCTACACCTTC
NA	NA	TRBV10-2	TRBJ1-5	CASSVGGLRDQPQHF	TGCGCCAGCTCGGTAGGCGGACTCCGGGATCAGCCCCAGCATTTT